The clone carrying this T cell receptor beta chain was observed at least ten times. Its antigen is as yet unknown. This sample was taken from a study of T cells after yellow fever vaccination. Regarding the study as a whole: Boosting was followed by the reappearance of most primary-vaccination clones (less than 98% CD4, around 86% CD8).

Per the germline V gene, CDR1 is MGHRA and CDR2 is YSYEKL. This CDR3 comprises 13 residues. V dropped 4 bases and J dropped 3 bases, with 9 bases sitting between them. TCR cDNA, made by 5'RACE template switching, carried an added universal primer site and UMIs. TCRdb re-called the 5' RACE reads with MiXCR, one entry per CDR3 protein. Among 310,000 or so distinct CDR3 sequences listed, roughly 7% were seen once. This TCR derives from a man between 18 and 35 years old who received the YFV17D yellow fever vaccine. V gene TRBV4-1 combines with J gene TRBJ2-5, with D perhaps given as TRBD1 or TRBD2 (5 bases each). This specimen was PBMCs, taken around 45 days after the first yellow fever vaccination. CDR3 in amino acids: CASSPQEEETQYF. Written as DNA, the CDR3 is TGCGCCAGCAGCCCACAGGAGGAAGAGACCCAGTACTTC.